Below, 29 T cell receptor beta chains from the same sample are listed, as sequenced in a study of blood T cells in healthy people across ages. A second PCR of roughly 7 to 11 cycles used a sample-barcoded 5' primer and a J-beta primer mix. TCRdb fed the 5' RACE reads into MiXCR, producing one record per CDR3 protein. The sample shows about 730,000 distinct CDR3 sequences, around 46% of them seen only once. Sequenced sample: blood. Receptor source: a woman aged 55-75 years in good health.

Here the CDR3 reads CASSRQGNYNEQYF. CDR3 nucleotides: TGCGCCAGCAGCCGACAGGGGAACTACAATGAGCAGTACTTC. V usage is TRBV5-1 and J usage is TRBJ2-5; 8 bases map to TRBD1. The CDR3 is 14 amino acids. Germline CDR1 is SGHRS and CDR2 is YFSETQ. V was clipped by 4 bases and J by 11 bases; unmatched bases: 13. Full variable domain (outside the CDR3, taken from reference TRBV5-1 and TRBJ2-5): KAGVTQTPRYLIKTRGQQVTLSCSPISGHRSVSWYQQTPGQGLQFLFEYFSETQRNKGNFPGRFSGRQFSNSRSEMNVSTLELGDSALYLCASSRQGNYNEQYFGPGTRLLVL.

There are a few counts of this clonotype. The chain employs TRBV3-1 and TRBJ2-7; TRBD1 might be the D (6 bases). This CDR3 region has 15 residues. Trimming removed 4 bases at V and 3 bases at J, with 16 bases between. Germline V CDR1 and CDR2: LGHDT, YNNKEL (reference sequence). The CDR3 is CASSPRGEKVYEQYF. The CDR3 coding sequence is TGTGCCAGCAGCCCCAGGGGTGAGAAGGTCTACGAGCAGTACTTC.

This clonotype was seen repeatedly, ten times or more. The rearrangement links TRBV20-1 to TRBJ2-7, with D perhaps assigned TRBD1 or TRBD2 (6 bases each). V lost 4 bases and J 1 base, leaving 14 bases between the germline ends. Germline V gene data show CDR1 as DFQATT and CDR2 as SNEGSKA (reference sequence). This CDR3 region has 14 residues. This CDR3 reads CSATHGGASYEQYF. In nucleotides, the CDR3 is TGCAGTGCTACTCACGGGGGCGCATCCTACGAGCAGTACTTC.

The chain joins TRBV27 to TRBJ2-7; TRBD1 agrees at 8 bases. This CDR3 has 12 amino acids. Germline-derived CDR1 and CDR2 are MNHEY and SMNVEV (reference sequence). The ends lost 7 bases at V and 7 bases at J; junction bases unmatched: 6. The DNA of the CDR3 is TGTGCCAGCACCTGGACAGGGAGAGAGCAGTACTTC. Translating gives CASTWTGREQYF.

This chain links TRBV4-1 with TRBJ2-1; a possible D gene is TRBD2 (5 bases). The V and J ends lost 3 bases and 3 bases respectively, with 6 bases between them. CDR1 and CDR2 (germline): MGHRA, YSYEKL. There are 13 residues in the CDR3. CDR3 region: CASSQEDYNEQFF. The CDR3 DNA reads TGCGCCAGCAGCCAGGAGGACTACAATGAGCAGTTCTTC.

V and J are TRBV5-5 and TRBJ2-5; 11 bases agree with TRBD2. The J segment lost 11 bases and the V segment lost 4 bases, leaving 16 bases of the junction unmatched. CDR3 length: 16 residues. Germline assignment: CDR1 SGHKS and CDR2 YYEKEE (reference sequence). The CDR3 protein is CASSRPLLAGANEQYF. The CDR3 coding sequence is TGTGCCAGCAGCCGGCCTCTACTAGCGGGGGCTAATGAGCAGTACTTC.

This chain joins TRBV11-2 and TRBJ2-7, with D possibly matching TRBD1 (7 bases). V lost 5 bases and J lost 1, with 21 bases in between. There are 17 residues in the CDR3. Germline lookup yields CDR1 SGHAT and CDR2 FQNNGV. The CDR3 protein is CASSQTERSGGSYEQYF. CDR3 coding DNA: TGTGCCAGCAGCCAAACCGAACGGTCAGGGGGGTCCTACGAGCAGTACTTC.

The gene calls are TRBV12-3 or TRBV12-4 and TRBJ1-2; D is uncertain. With 3 bases removed from V and 5 bases from J, the gap between germline ends came to 19 bases. The CDR3 is made up of 16 amino acids. The CDR3, as DNA: TGTGCCAGCAGTTTTCAGGTCCAGGCCGGGGTATATGGCTACACCTTC. Amino acids: CASSFQVQAGVYGYTF.

This clonotype was counted between two and nine times. J is TRBJ2-7 and V is TRBV5-6; D might be TRBD1 (6 bases). The CDR3 sequence is 13 residues long. Trimming left V 7 bases short and J 4 bases short, with 15 bases between. Germline lookup yields CDR1 SGHDT and CDR2 YYEEEE. CDR3 coding DNA: TGTGCCAGCTTCGGACAGTCTACTTACGAGCAGTACTTC. Translation gives CASFGQSTYEQYF.

The genes are TRBV6-5 and TRBJ2-7, with TRBD2 matching over 9 bases. In germline, CDR1 is MNHEY, CDR2 SVGAGI. V dropped 4 bases and J dropped 4; count of bases not matched to a gene: 8. The CDR3 runs to 15 residues. The CDR3 nucleotides read TGTGCCAGCAGTTCGTCCGGAGCGGGGGGTTACGAGCAGTACTTC. Amino acids: CASSSSGAGGYEQYF.

The chain combines TRBV6-1 with TRBJ2-7, with TRBD1 as a possible D gene (6 bases). CDR1 MNHNS and CDR2 SASEGT come from the germline V gene. Trimming stripped 11 bases from V and 0 bases from J, with 14 bases between. The CDR3 sequence is 13 residues long. CDR3 residues: CALAPGHSYEQYF. CDR3 bases: TGTGCCCTCGCTCCGGGACACTCCTACGAGCAGTACTTC.

V is TRBV5-5 and J is TRBJ2-3; weak D call: TRBD2 (6 bases). Trimming shortened V by 2 bases and J by 2 bases, and 12 bases separated the two germline ends. CDR1 SGHKS and CDR2 YYEKEE come from the germline V gene (reference sequence). This CDR3 is built from 15 residues. CDR3 region: CASSFAGLDTDTQYF. In nucleotides, the CDR3 is TGTGCCAGCAGCTTTGCGGGACTTGACACAGATACGCAGTATTTT.

This clonotype was detected ten times or more. The chain recombines TRBV7-2 with TRBJ2-6; D ambiguous. Germline loops: CDR1 SGHTA, CDR2 FQGNSA. With 9 bases removed from V and 0 bases from J, the gap between germline ends came to 12 bases. CDR3 length equals 15 residues. The CDR3 nucleotides read TGTGCCAGTCCGGGCCATCGCTCTGGGGCCAACGTCCTGACTTTC. It codes for CASPGHRSGANVLTF.

The V call is TRBV25-1, the J call TRBJ2-7, with 9 bases lining up with TRBD2. The trim removed 0 bases at V and 5 bases at J, leaving 8 bases unmatched. This CDR3 is 16 amino acids long. Looked up from germline, CDR1 is MGHDK and CDR2 is SYGVNS. In nucleotides, the CDR3 is TGTGCCAGCAGTGAATATATTAGCGGGAGTTCGAACGAGCAGTACTTC. Encoded protein: CASSEYISGSSNEQYF.

The chain joins TRBV4-1 to TRBJ2-3, with D unresolved. CDR3 size: 13 residues. The V gene lost 3 bases and the J gene lost 0 bases, with 4 bases spanning the gap. From germline, CDR1 is MGHRA and CDR2 YSYEKL. CDR3 nucleotides: TGCGCCAGCAGCCACGACAGCACAGATACGCAGTATTTT. It encodes CASSHDSTDTQYF.

This chain joins TRBV20-1 and TRBJ2-5; D is unresolved. The CDR3 contains 13 residues. Deletions cut 0 bases from V and 2 bases from J, with 7 bases between. Germline V gene data show CDR1 as DFQATT and CDR2 as SNEGSKA (reference sequence). The CDR3 nucleotides read TGCAGTGCTAGAGACAACCATCAAGAGACCCAGTACTTC. Its protein is CSARDNHQETQYF.

This clonotype was counted only a few times. The rearrangement links TRBV27 to TRBJ2-7; 7 bases match TRBD1. The CDR3 spans 13 residues. With V trimmed by 2 bases and J by 3 bases, 1 base remained unmatched. The germline gives CDR1 MNHEY, CDR2 SMNVEV (reference sequence). Here the CDR3 reads CASSLRDSYEQYF. CDR3 nucleotide sequence: TGTGCCAGCAGTTTACGGGACAGCTACGAGCAGTACTTC.

In its sample, this clonotype was seen a few times. The chain is built from TRBV5-6 and TRBJ2-4; 11 nucleotides agree with TRBD2. The end of the DNA aligns better with TRBJ2-7, so the J call may be wrong. The CDR3 covers 16 residues. The germline V gene encodes CDR1 SGHDT and CDR2 YYEEEE. In nucleotides, the CDR3 is TGTGCCAGCAGCTTACGTGGGACTAGCGGAATTTACGAGCAGTACTTC. Amino acids: CASSLRGTSGIYEQYF.

At least ten counts were recorded for this clonotype. The chain carries TRBV7-8 and TRBJ2-5, with 8 bases that match TRBD2. CDR3 length: 16 residues. Looked up from germline, CDR1 is SGHVS and CDR2 is FQNEAQ. After removal of 2 bases from V and 5 bases from J, the junction contained 10 bases not matched to a gene. The CDR3 coding sequence is TGTGCCAGCAGCTTAATTTCGAGCGGGAGAAGGGAGACCCAGTACTTC. As protein: CASSLISSGRRETQYF. The full variable domain, with the rest looked up from reference TRBV7-8 and TRBJ2-5, is GAGVSQSPRYKVAKRGQDVALRCDPISGHVSLFWYQQALGQGPEFLTYFQNEAQLDKSGLPSDRFFAERPEGSVSTLKIQRTQQEDSAVYLCASSLISSGRRETQYFGPGTRLLVL.

V usage is TRBV5-1 and J usage is TRBJ2-1, with 9 bases aligning to TRBD2. The germline V gene has CDR1 SGHRS and CDR2 YFSETQ. With 0 bases clipped from V and 8 bases from J, the junction kept 12 bases outside the gene matches. This CDR3 is built from 17 residues. The CDR3 sequence: CASSLGSGGRANDEQFF. In DNA form, the CDR3 reads TGCGCCAGCAGCTTGGGAAGTGGCGGGAGGGCCAACGATGAGCAGTTCTTC.

The rearrangement uses TRBV6-5 and TRBJ1-4; D gene unclear. The CDR3 covers 15 residues. V was pared by 6 bases and J by 4 bases, with 15 bases between. Germline V gene sequence: CDR1 MNHEY, CDR2 SVGAGI. The CDR3 protein is CASSSTSRSNEKLFF. The DNA for the CDR3 is TGTGCCAGCAGCTCCACTTCACGGAGTAATGAAAAACTGTTTTTT.

There are a few counts of this clonotype. The gene calls are TRBV14 and TRBJ1-1; no reliable D call. Per the germline V gene, CDR1 is SGHDN and CDR2 is FVKESK. Trimming pared 3 bases from V and 12 bases from J, leaving 23 bases between. CDR3 size: 15 residues. CDR3 sequence: CASSHGGAAPWRTFF. The CDR3 region has the DNA TGTGCCAGCAGCCATGGTGGAGCGGCCCCTTGGAGAACTTTCTTT.

The sample holds a few counts of this clonotype. Here the CDR3 reads CASSLGGASGEQYF. In DNA, the CDR3 is TGTGCCAGCAGCTTAGGGGGGGCTAGCGGCGAGCAGTACTTC. The rearrangement uses TRBV7-6 and TRBJ2-7; the D gene is possibly TRBD2 (7 bases). The CDR3 is made up of 14 amino acids. Trimming shortened V by 1 base and J by 6 bases, and 13 bases separated the two germline ends. Germline-derived CDR1 and CDR2 are SGHVS and FNYEAQ.

V usage is TRBV6-5 and J usage is TRBJ2-3; D is perhaps TRBD1 or TRBD2 (5 bases each). CDR1 and CDR2 from the germline V gene are MNHEY and SVGAGI. The CDR3 sequence is 15 residues long. V lost 3 bases, J lost 2 bases, and 12 bases lay in between. This chain's CDR3 is CASSYRGVLTDTQYF. CDR3 coding DNA: TGTGCCAGCAGTTATCGAGGGGTGCTCACAGATACGCAGTATTTT.

This clonotype was seen only a few times. V is TRBV6-1 and J is TRBJ2-7, with TRBD1 matching over 8 bases. Germline lookup yields CDR1 MNHNS and CDR2 SASEGT. V shed 4 bases, J shed 3 bases, and the junction held 5 bases outside the gene matches. This CDR3 is 14 amino acids long. CDR3 coding DNA: TGTGCCAGCAGTGGCACGGGACAGGTCTACGAGCAGTACTTC. It translates to CASSGTGQVYEQYF.

The V call is TRBV20-1, the J call TRBJ1-5; D not certain. This CDR3 is 10 amino acids long. The V end lost 5 bases, the J end lost 5 bases, and 4 bases lay between the germline ends. Germline CDR1 is DFQATT and CDR2 is SNEGSKA (reference sequence). CDR3 bases: TGCAGTGCTCAATATCAGCCCCAGCATTTT. Translating gives CSAQYQPQHF.

The V gene is TRBV10-3, the J gene TRBJ2-1, with 10 bases that match TRBD2. Unmatched junction bases numbered 9, after V lost 3 bases and J lost 7 bases. In germline, CDR1 is ENHRY, CDR2 SYGVKD. CDR3 length: 16 residues. This chain's CDR3 is CAISEPLAGDGNEQFF. For the CDR3, the DNA is TGTGCCATCAGTGAACCTCTAGCGGGAGACGGGAATGAGCAGTTCTTC.

In its sample, this clonotype was seen many times. V and J are TRBV7-2 and TRBJ2-1, with 9 bases fitting TRBD1. The CDR3 loop spans 15 amino acids. Trimming removed 5 bases from V and 3 bases from J; junction bases left unmatched: 5. CDR1 and CDR2 (germline): SGHTA, FQGNSA. CDR3 sequence (DNA): TGTGCCAGCAGCGAGACAGGGGGGGTCTACAATGAGCAGTTCTTC. Amino acid sequence: CASSETGGVYNEQFF.

The sample holds a few counts of this clonotype. The CDR3 sequence: CASSLGSAAGVREQYF. CDR3 in DNA: TGCGCCAGCAGCTTGGGTTCTGCGGCGGGAGTGCGCGAGCAGTACTTC. This chain uses TRBV5-1 with TRBJ2-7, with 7 bases lining up with TRBD2. The J segment lost 6 bases and the V segment lost 0 bases, leaving 12 bases of the junction unmatched. From germline, CDR1 is SGHRS and CDR2 YFSETQ. This CDR3 has 16 amino acids.